A selection of T cell receptor beta chains follows, all from one sample in a study of cytotoxic CD8 clonotypes in ibrutinib-treated CLL. Profiled with immunoSEQ multiplex PCR; TCRdb holds only in-frame clones, not every one. The sample lists over 100,000 clones, 80% to 90% seen once, with roughly 1.9% in the top ten. The sample in question was PBMCs, obtained after 24 months of ibrutinib treatment. These receptors were collected from a human donor with chronic lymphocytic leukemia. Both conserved end residues are part of each CDR3. Fields, in order: D gene, V gene, clone size, J gene, CDR3 DNA, CDR3 protein. A D gene is named only where the DNA matches it firmly. Clone size appears in some rows only: once, few, many, or a class for an expanded clone.

d_gene: TRBD1; v_gene: TRBV4-3; abundance: -; j_gene: TRBJ2-1; CDR3nt: TGCGCCAGCAGCCGACCCTACCGGGACAGGAGTGTCTACAATGAGCAGTTCTTC; CDR3aa: CASSRPYRDRSVYNEQFF
d_gene: -; v_gene: TRBV7-2; abundance: -; j_gene: TRBJ2-1; CDR3nt: TGTGCCAGCACCTTTGGGGCAGGGAACAATGAGCAGTTCTTC; CDR3aa: CASTFGAGNNEQFF
d_gene: -; v_gene: TRBV7-8; abundance: -; j_gene: TRBJ2-1; CDR3nt: TGTGCCAGCAGCTTAGACCTGCGCGGACACAATGAGCAGTTCTTC; CDR3aa: CASSLDLRGHNEQFF
d_gene: TRBD1; v_gene: TRBV6-4; abundance: -; j_gene: TRBJ1-6; CDR3nt: TGTGCCAGCAGTGTGGATCAGGGGGCAAATTCACCCCTCCACTTT; CDR3aa: CASSVDQGANSPLHF
d_gene: -; v_gene: TRBV6-1; abundance: -; j_gene: TRBJ2-7; CDR3nt: TGTGCCAGCAGTGATCGTTACATTACCCCACCCCACGAGCAGTACTTC; CDR3aa: CASSDRYITPPHEQYF
d_gene: TRBD2; v_gene: TRBV10-3; abundance: -; j_gene: TRBJ2-2; CDR3nt: TGTGCCATCGGGCGCGGGACTAATACCGGGGAGCTGTTTTTT; CDR3aa: CAIGRGTNTGELFF
d_gene: TRBD2; v_gene: TRBV11-2; abundance: -; j_gene: TRBJ2-5; CDR3nt: TGTGCCAGCAGCTTGTTACCTAGCGGGAGAGGGGAGACCCAGTACTTC; CDR3aa: CASSLLPSGRGETQYF
d_gene: -; v_gene: TRBV20-1; abundance: few; j_gene: TRBJ1-1; CDR3nt: TGCAGTGCGGACCGGTACCACGAAGCTTTCTTT; CDR3aa: CSADRYHEAFF
d_gene: -; v_gene: TRBV7-2; abundance: -; j_gene: TRBJ2-2; CDR3nt: TGTGCCAGCCAGAGCTGGCGGGCGGACACCGGGGAGCTGTTTTTT; CDR3aa: CASQSWRADTGELFF
d_gene: -; v_gene: TRBV6-5; abundance: -; j_gene: TRBJ2-1; CDR3nt: TGTGCCAGCAGTTACTTCGTGCTAGCCCATGAGCAGTTCTTC; CDR3aa: CASSYFVLAHEQFF
d_gene: TRBD1; v_gene: TRBV19; abundance: -; j_gene: TRBJ1-5; CDR3nt: TGTGCCAGTAGCCGGGGACAGGGAGTTTATAGCAATCAGCCCCAGCATTTT; CDR3aa: CASSRGQGVYSNQPQHF
d_gene: TRBD1; v_gene: TRBV28; abundance: -; j_gene: TRBJ2-5; CDR3nt: TGTGCCAGCAGTGCACGAACAGGGGGAAGTTTGGAGACCCAGTACTTC; CDR3aa: CASSARTGGSLETQYF
d_gene: -; v_gene: TRBV7-6; abundance: few; j_gene: TRBJ1-2; CDR3nt: TGTGCCAGCAGCCCCGACAGTAACTATGGCTACACCTTC; CDR3aa: CASSPDSNYGYTF
d_gene: TRBD1; v_gene: TRBV18; abundance: -; j_gene: TRBJ2-7; CDR3nt: TGTGCCAGCTCACTACGGACAGGAAGGAGCTCCTACGAGCAGTACTTC; CDR3aa: CASSLRTGRSSYEQYF
d_gene: TRBD1; v_gene: TRBV6-5; abundance: -; j_gene: TRBJ1-1; CDR3nt: TGTGCCAGCAGTCCTCGGGACAGGGGGCTTGCGGGTGGATTCTTT; CDR3aa: CASSPRDRGLAGGFF
d_gene: -; v_gene: TRBV5-1; abundance: once; j_gene: TRBJ2-5; CDR3nt: TGCGCCAGCAGCTCCTATGGGAAAGGAGGGCCTAGAGTAGAGACCCAGTACTTC; CDR3aa: CASSSYGKGGPRVETQYF
d_gene: -; v_gene: TRBV5-1; abundance: once; j_gene: TRBJ1-2; CDR3nt: TGCGCCAGCAGCCTCCAAGGGGACTATGGCTACACCTTC; CDR3aa: CASSLQGDYGYTF
d_gene: TRBD1; v_gene: TRBV5-1; abundance: -; j_gene: TRBJ2-3; CDR3nt: TGCGCCAGCAGCTTGGGGACAGGGGGTGATACAGATACGCAGTATTTT; CDR3aa: CASSLGTGGDTDTQYF
d_gene: TRBD2; v_gene: TRBV4-1; abundance: -; j_gene: TRBJ2-1; CDR3nt: TGCGCCAGCAGCCAAGGGGCGACTAGCGGGGGGGCCCATGAGCAGTTCTTC; CDR3aa: CASSQGATSGGAHEQFF